This TCR beta chain was retrieved from a study of blood T cell repertoires in COVID-19. Looking at the study overall: Sources were T cells, B-cell-depleted T cells, or PBMCs; the material itself was cDNA or gDNA.

The CDR3 sequence is 14 residues long. Germline V CDR1 and CDR2: MDHEN, SYDVKM. After removal of 7 bases from V and 3 bases from J, the junction contained 7 bases not matched to a gene. Data came from immunoSEQ multiplex PCR; TCRdb stores just in-frame clones and leaves some out. The table has about 200,000 clones, around 85% seen once. The chain carries TRBV28 and TRBJ2-7, with 9 bases matching TRBD2. This receptor was identified in a woman aged 70-85 years with acute or convalescent COVID-19. Sequencing input: peripheral blood. The CDR3 DNA reads as TGTGCCAGCACCGCTAGCGGGACGGTCTACGAGCAGTACTTC. Amino acids: CASTASGTVYEQYF.